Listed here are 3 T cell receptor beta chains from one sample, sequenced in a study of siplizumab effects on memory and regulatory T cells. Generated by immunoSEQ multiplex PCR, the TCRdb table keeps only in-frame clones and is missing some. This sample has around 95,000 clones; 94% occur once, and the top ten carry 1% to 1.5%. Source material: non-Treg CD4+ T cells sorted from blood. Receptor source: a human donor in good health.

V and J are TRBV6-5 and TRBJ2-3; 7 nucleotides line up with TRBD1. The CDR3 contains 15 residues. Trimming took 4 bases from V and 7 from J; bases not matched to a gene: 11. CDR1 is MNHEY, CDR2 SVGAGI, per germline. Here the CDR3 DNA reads TGTGCCAGCAGTTTCTACAGGGGAAGGGAACATACGCAGTATTTT. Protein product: CASSFYRGREHTQYF.

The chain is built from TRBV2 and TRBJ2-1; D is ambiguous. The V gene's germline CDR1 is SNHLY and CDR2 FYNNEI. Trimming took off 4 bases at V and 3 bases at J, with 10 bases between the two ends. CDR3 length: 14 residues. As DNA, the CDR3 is TGTGCCAGCAGTGCTACTCCTAACTACAATGAGCAGTTCTTC. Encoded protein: CASSATPNYNEQFF.

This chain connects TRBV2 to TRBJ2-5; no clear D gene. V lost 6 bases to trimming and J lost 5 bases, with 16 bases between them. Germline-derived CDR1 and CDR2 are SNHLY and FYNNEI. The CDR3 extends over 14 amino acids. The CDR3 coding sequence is TGTGCCAGCAGGCCCACGGACGGACCCGAGACCCAGTACTTC. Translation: CASRPTDGPETQYF.